Sequencing of this T cell receptor (beta chain) was carried out in a study of circulating and synovial CD4+ cells in juvenile arthritis. Overall study findings and caveats: CPL versus bulk CD4 samples: T cell genome counts differed by at least an order of magnitude. Traditional Vbeta family usage analysis missed the pathogenic-like versus bulk difference. Compared with bulk blood, circulating pathogenic-like lymphocytes shared substantially more CDR3 sequences with synovial T cells. Measured synovium overlap likely understates the true shared repertoire.

Turning to this clone: The antigen remains unidentified.

The data were produced by immunoSEQ multiplex PCR, yet TCRdb's version contains in-frame clones alone and is incomplete. The data show about 32,000 clones, with over 90% seen just once and around 0.7% held by the top ten. This CDR3 has 16 amino acids. Trimming removed 0 bases from V and 3 bases from J; junction bases left unmatched: 4. Germline assignment: CDR1 KGHSH and CDR2 LQKENI. This TCR was recovered from a human donor with juvenile idiopathic arthritis. This chain uses TRBV18 with TRBJ1-4; 7 bases are shared with TRBD1. Sequences were obtained from CD4+ T cells from blood. The chain's CDR3 is CASSPPGQSPNEKLFF. CDR3 DNA sequence: TGTGCCAGCTCACCACCGGGACAGAGCCCTAATGAAAAACTGTTTTTT. The full variable domain, its missing parts supplied by reference TRBV18 and TRBJ1-4, is NAGVMQNPRHLVRRRGQEARLRCSPMKGHSHVYWYRQLPEEGLKFMVYLQKENIIDESGMPKERFSAEFPKEGPSILRIQQVVRGDSAAYFCASSPPGQSPNEKLFFGSGTQLSVL.